These 7 T cell receptor beta chains originate from one sample sequenced in a study of CD8+CD57+ T cells in acquired aplastic anemia. Patients picked for sequencing had shown CD8+CD57+ cell expansion detected by flow cytometry. TCR beta VDJ combinations and CDR3 sequences were profiled from genomic DNA. One entry per CDR3 protein results from TCRdb running MiXCR on the reads. Here the sample spans roughly 170,000 distinct CDR3 sequences, around 50% being singletons. The source material was sorted CD4+, CD8+, or CD8+CD57+ T cells (not recorded which) from PBMCs. These receptors all stem from a human donor with aplastic anemia.

Only a few counts were recorded for this clonotype. The J gene is TRBJ2-7, the V gene TRBV7-9; D not resolved. The germline V gene encodes CDR1 SEHNR and CDR2 FQNEAQ (reference sequence). The CDR3 has 12 residues. Trimming took 7 bases from V and 0 from J, leaving 7 bases between them. Here the CDR3 reads CASMGSSYEQYF. Here the CDR3 DNA reads TGTGCCAGCATGGGCAGCTCCTACGAGCAGTACTTC.

The chain links TRBV24-1 to TRBJ2-7; 9 nucleotides agree with TRBD1. V shed 8 bases, J shed 3 bases, and the junction held 4 bases outside the gene matches. CDR3 length: 13 residues. CDR1 and CDR2 from the germline V gene are KGHDR and SFDVKD. The CDR3 DNA is TGTGCCACCACCGGACAGGGGAACTACGAGCAGTACTTC. It codes for CATTGQGNYEQYF.

The V gene is TRBV11-2, the J gene TRBJ2-5, with 13 positions matching TRBD2. V dropped 5 bases and J dropped 1; count of bases not matched to a gene: 4. CDR3 size: 16 residues. Germline CDR1 is SGHAT and CDR2 is FQNNGV. CDR3 sequence (DNA): TGTGCCAGCAGCGCAAGGACTAGCGGGGGCCAAGAGACCCAGTACTTC. It specifies CASSARTSGGQETQYF.

This clonotype was detected ten times or more. The rearrangement joins TRBV11-2 to TRBJ2-3; 7 nucleotides align to TRBD2. Germline CDR1 and CDR2: SGHAT and FQNNGV. The J segment lost 1 base and the V segment lost 5 bases, leaving 12 bases of the junction unmatched. The CDR3 is made up of 17 amino acids. In nucleotides, the CDR3 is TGTGCCAGCAGCGACCGGAGATGGGGGGGGGGCACAGATACGCAGTATTTT. Protein sequence: CASSDRRWGGGTDTQYF.

J is TRBJ2-1 and V is TRBV27; the D gene could be TRBD1 or TRBD2 (5 bases each). Germline V gives CDR1 MNHEY, CDR2 SMNVEV (reference sequence). The CDR3 has 13 residues. V was pared by 5 bases and J by 9 bases, with 14 bases between. The CDR3 loop reads CASSPWGPGEQFF. The CDR3 coding sequence is TGTGCCAGCAGTCCATGGGGACCCGGTGAGCAGTTCTTC.

The chain recombines TRBV7-6 with TRBJ2-5; D unclear. The CDR3 is 12 amino acids. V lost 4 bases and J 5 bases, leaving 8 bases between the germline ends. The V gene's germline CDR1 is SGHVS and CDR2 FNYEAQ. The CDR3 region is CASSSPRETQYF. The CDR3 bases are TGTGCCAGCAGCTCCCCCCGGGAGACCCAGTACTTC. Based on the CDR3 plus reference TRBV7-6 and TRBJ2-5, the full variable domain is GAGVSQSPRYKVTKRGQDVALRCDPISGHVSLYWYRQALGQGPEFLTYFNYEAQQDKSGLPNDRFSAERPEGSISTLTIQRTEQRDSAMYRCASSSPRETQYFGPGTRLLVL.

This clonotype was seen ten or more times. This chain joins TRBV7-9 and TRBJ1-5, with no clear D. The germline V and J ends were trimmed by 1 base and 7 bases, with 8 bases remaining between them. Germline V lookup: CDR1 SEHNR, CDR2 FQNEAQ (reference sequence). The CDR3 runs to 13 residues. The CDR3 bases are TGTGCCAGCAGCTTAGTCGCAGAGCAGCCCCAGCATTTT. Translated: CASSLVAEQPQHF.